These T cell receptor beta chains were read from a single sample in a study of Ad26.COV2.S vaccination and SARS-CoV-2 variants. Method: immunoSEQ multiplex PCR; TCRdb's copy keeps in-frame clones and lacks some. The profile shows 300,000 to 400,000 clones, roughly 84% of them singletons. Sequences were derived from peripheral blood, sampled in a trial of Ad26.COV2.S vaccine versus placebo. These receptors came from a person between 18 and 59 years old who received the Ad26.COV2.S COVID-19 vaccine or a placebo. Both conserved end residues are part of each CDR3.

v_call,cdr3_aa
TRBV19,CASSVGTGGYQPQHF
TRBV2,CASSDVHNQPQHF
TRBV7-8,CASSTRTGYGYTF
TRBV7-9,CASSPGIDNEQFF
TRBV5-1,CASSYPGDEQFF
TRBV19,CASSSPGSNQPQHF
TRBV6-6,CASSQGNLIFSGNTIYF
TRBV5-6,CASSLGASSYNEQFF
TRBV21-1,CASRGGGEKKTSYEQYF
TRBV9,CASSEGGDRRSSYNEQFF
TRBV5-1,CASSFGWLAGTYNEQFF
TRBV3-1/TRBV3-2,CASSQDRDSGGLRRYEQYF
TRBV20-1,CSASILAGGPSTDTQYF
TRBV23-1,CASSLGLAGLEQFF
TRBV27,CASSWAGVGSYEQYF
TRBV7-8,CASLFGTPYNEQFF
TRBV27,CASTQLGGANNEQFF
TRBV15,CATSGDRRTYEQYF
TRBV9,CASSVVAGEDSEAFF
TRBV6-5,CASSPGLAGYEQYF
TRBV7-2,CASSLWAATTNEKLFF
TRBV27,CASTLRGQGGETQYF
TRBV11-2,CASSLGTSGPGEQFF
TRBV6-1,CASSESGRYGYTF
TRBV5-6,CASSDLEGWYNEQFF
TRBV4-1,CASSQALAGPYEQYF
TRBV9,CASSVGHPSYEQYF
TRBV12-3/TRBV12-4,CASSRDRETEAFF
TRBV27,CASSVVPEAIPSGANVLTF
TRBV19,CASSIWFRGQETQYF
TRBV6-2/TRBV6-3,CASRPSGKGNEQFF
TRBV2,CASSGDRGSEAFF
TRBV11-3,CASSLDSGQCSTNEKLFF
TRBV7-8,CASSLASTTAKNIQYF
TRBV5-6,CASSFGHTYEQYF
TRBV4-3,CASSQGLTGGPMSKNIQYF
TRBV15,CATSPTILSYEQYF
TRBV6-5,CASSSPQDRGHNEQFF
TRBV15,CATIPGRAGNYGYTF
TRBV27,CASSLWPEGNQPQHF
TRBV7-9,CASSLVQGTGYTF
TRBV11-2,CASSLMGGAYGELFF
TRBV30,CAWSITNPSTDTQYF
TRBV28,CASSLLGTGDSYEQYF